What follows describes a single TCR beta chain. CDR3 length: 14 amino acids. Germline CDR1 and CDR2: MNHNY and SVGAGI (reference sequence). The V and J ends lost 7 bases and 3 bases, in that order; junction bases with no gene match: 1. Per the original data handling: Reference gene primer amplification gave estimated nucleated cell counts. The method was immunoSEQ multiplex PCR; TCRdb's version includes in-frame clones alone and lacks a portion of them. D and trimming were read from the DNA, whereas the V and J calls and clone size are those reported in that table. The table has about 220,000 clones, more than 75% seen once. The source of the sample is a study of blood T cell repertoires in COVID-19. About the research overall: Whether acute or convalescent, the COVID-19 samples came from the United States, Italy and Spain. Sample material is recorded as cDNA or gDNA derived from T cells, B-cell-depleted T cells, or PBMCs.

The receptor's source is a young woman who had recovered from COVID-19. The sample was peripheral blood. This chain joins TRBV6-6 and TRBJ2-5; 14 nucleotides match TRBD2. As DNA, the CDR3 is TGTGCCAGCAAGGGACTAGCGGGGGAAGAGACCCAGTACTTC. This gives the protein CASKGLAGEETQYF.